This T cell receptor (beta chain) was recovered during a study of cytotoxic CD8 clonotypes in ibrutinib-treated CLL. General study points: Clonality measured at baseline exceeded age-matched healthy donors, tracking circulating CD8+ T-cell counts.

This CDR3 spans 15 amino acids. V gave up 6 bases and J gave up 2 bases; unmatched junction bases: 7. Germline V gene lookup returns CDR1 MNHNY and CDR2 SVGAGI (reference sequence). The table came from immunoSEQ multiplex PCR; TCRdb's copy has only in-frame clones and leaves some out. Of about 130,000 clones detected, approximately 83% appear once; the ten largest clones hold roughly 1.9%. As for this clone: The antigen is unknown.

Sequenced material: PBMCs, taken after 24 months of ibrutinib treatment. This TCR derives from a human donor with chronic lymphocytic leukemia. The chain employs TRBV6-6 and TRBJ2-7; 10 nucleotides align to TRBD1. In DNA, the CDR3 is TGTGCCAGCAGGGCCGGACAGGGGGTAGCCTACGAGCAGTACTTC. It translates to CASRAGQGVAYEQYF.